This TCR beta chain derives from a study of beta chain features in type 1 diabetes. Study findings and constraints: In all four CD4+ subsets, TCRB CDR3 length was significantly, moderately reduced in type 1 diabetes.

Populations isolated by sorting all had purity greater than 95%. This clone was counted a few times. The antigen remains unidentified. All of the isolated RNA was reverse transcribed, so expressed TCRB transcripts were sequenced. Produced via immunoSEQ multiplex PCR; TCRdb's table is partial and in-frame only. The repertoire includes some 370,000 clones, 9.5% to 10% of them detected once, and 0.45% to 0.65% sits in the top ten. The CDR3 covers 14 residues. Germline CDR1 SGHTA, CDR2 FQGNSA. V lost 1 base and J 3 bases, leaving 6 bases between the germline ends. This receptor was identified in a man in his thirties or forties with type 1 diabetes. This chain joins TRBV7-2 and TRBJ2-2; D unclear. Sequences were obtained from central memory CD4+ T cells from blood. Here the CDR3 reads CASSLDPHTGELFF. The CDR3 DNA sequence: TGTGCCAGCAGCTTAGACCCTCACACCGGGGAGCTGTTTTTT.